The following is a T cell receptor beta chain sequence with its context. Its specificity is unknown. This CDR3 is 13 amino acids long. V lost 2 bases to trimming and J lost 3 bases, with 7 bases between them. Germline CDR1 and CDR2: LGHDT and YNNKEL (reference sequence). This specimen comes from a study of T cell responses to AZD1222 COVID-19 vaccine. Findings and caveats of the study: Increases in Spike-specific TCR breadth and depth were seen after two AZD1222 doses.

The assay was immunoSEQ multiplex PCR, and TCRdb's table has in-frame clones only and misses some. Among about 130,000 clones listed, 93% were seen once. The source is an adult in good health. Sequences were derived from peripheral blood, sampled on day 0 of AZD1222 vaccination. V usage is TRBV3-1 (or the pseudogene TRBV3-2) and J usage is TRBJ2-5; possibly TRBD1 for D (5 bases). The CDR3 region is CASSQQGEETQYF. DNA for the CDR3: TGTGCCAGCAGCCAACAGGGTGAAGAGACCCAGTACTTC.